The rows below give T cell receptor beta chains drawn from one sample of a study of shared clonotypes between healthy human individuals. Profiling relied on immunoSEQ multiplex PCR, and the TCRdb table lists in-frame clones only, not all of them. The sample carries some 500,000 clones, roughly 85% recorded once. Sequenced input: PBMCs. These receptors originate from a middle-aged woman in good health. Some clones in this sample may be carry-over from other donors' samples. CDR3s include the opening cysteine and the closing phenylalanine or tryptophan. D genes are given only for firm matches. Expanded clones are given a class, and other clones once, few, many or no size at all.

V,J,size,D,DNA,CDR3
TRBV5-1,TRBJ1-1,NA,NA,TGCGCCAGCAGCTTGGGACAGCAAGGTGAAGCTTTCTTT,CASSLGQQGEAFF
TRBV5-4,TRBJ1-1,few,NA,TGTGCCAGCAGCTTCGACAGGCTCAACACTGAAGCTTTCTTT,CASSFDRLNTEAFF
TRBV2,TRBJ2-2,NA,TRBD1,TGTGCCAGCAGGCCGGGACAGGGGACCGGGGAGCTGTTTTTT,CASRPGQGTGELFF
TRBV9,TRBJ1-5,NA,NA,TGTGCCAGCAGCGGGTTACGGGTCGGGGGGCCCCAGCATTTT,CASSGLRVGGPQHF
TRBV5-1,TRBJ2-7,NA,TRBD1,TGCGCCAGCACCGGTGGGGGACAGGGGTACTCCTACGAGCAGTACTTC,CASTGGGQGYSYEQYF
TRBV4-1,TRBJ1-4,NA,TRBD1,TGCGCCAGCAGAAAGACAGGGGGCCTTAATGAAAAACTGTTTTTT,CASRKTGGLNEKLFF
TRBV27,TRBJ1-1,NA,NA,TGTGCCAGCAGTTCAACCCGCAGGGGGAACACTGAAGCTTTCTTT,CASSSTRRGNTEAFF
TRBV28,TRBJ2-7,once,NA,TGTGCCAGCAGTTTATCCCCAGGGTTCACATACGAGCAGTACTTC,CASSLSPGFTYEQYF
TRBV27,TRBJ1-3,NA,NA,TGTGCCAGCAGTAGGGGAGGGGCTGGAAACACCATATATTTT,CASSRGGAGNTIYF
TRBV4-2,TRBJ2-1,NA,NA,TGTGCCAGCAGCCCCGAGGGGCTCAATGAGCAGTTCTTC,CASSPEGLNEQFF
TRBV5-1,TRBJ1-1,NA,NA,TGCGCCAGCAGCTTGGATGGCTTCGCTTTCTTT,CASSLDGFAFF
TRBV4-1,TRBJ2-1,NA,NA,TGCGCCAGCAGCCCTTCACCGGGCCTTGTCCGTGAGCAGTTCTTC,CASSPSPGLVREQFF
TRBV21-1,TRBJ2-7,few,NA,TGTGCCAGCAACCCTCCAGGCGGGATCCCTGGCTCCTACGAGCAGTACTTC,CASNPPGGIPGSYEQYF
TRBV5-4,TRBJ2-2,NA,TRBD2,TGTGCCAGCAGCTTGACGGGGGGAGGGTTGGCCGGGGAGCTGTTTTTT,CASSLTGGGLAGELFF
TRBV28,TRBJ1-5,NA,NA,TGTGCCAGCAGCCGACGGGGTAGGGGCGGCAATCAGCCCCAGCATTTT,CASSRRGRGGNQPQHF
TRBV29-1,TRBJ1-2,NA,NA,TGCAGCGTCGCTCACGGGGTGGGGTATGGCTACACCTTC,CSVAHGVGYGYTF
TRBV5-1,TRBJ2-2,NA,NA,TGCGCCAGCAGCTTGGCCGCGGGCCAAAACACCGGGGAGCTGTTTTTT,CASSLAAGQNTGELFF
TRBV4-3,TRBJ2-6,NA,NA,TGCGCCAGCAGCCAAGGGCTAGGCTCTGGGGCCAACGTCCTGACTTTC,CASSQGLGSGANVLTF
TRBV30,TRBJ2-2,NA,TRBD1,TGTGCCTGGAGTGTGGGACAGGGGGTTGGCGGGGAGCTGTTTTTT,CAWSVGQGVGGELFF
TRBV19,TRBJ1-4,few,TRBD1,TGTGCCAGTAGTTTCAACAGGGGAGTTAGGGAAAAACTGTTTTTT,CASSFNRGVREKLFF
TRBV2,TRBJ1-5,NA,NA,TGTGCCAGCACCCCAGGTGCGGCACCTAGCAATCAGCCCCAGCATTTT,CASTPGAAPSNQPQHF
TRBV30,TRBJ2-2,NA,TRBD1,TGTGCCTGGAGCGAACTGACAGGGTTGAGCGGGGAGCTGTTTTTT,CAWSELTGLSGELFF
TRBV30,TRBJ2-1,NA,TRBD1,TGTGCCTGGAGTGTACAGGGGCAAAATGAGCAGTTCTTC,CAWSVQGQNEQFF
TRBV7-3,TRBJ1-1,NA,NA,TGTGCCAGCAGCTTGGCACAAGGCACTGAAGCTTTCTTT,CASSLAQGTEAFF
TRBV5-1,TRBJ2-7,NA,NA,TGCGCCAGCAGCTTGGGTGCGGCAGGGGTGTACGAGCAGTACTTC,CASSLGAAGVYEQYF
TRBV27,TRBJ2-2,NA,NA,TGTGCCAGCAGTAGGCTCACCGGGGAGCTGTTTTTT,CASSRLTGELFF
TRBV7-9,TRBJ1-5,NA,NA,TGTGCCAGCAGCCAACAGGGTAATCAGCCCCAGCATTTT,CASSQQGNQPQHF
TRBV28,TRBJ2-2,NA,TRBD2,TGTGCCAGCGGGGTCAGACTAGCGACGAACACCGGGGAGCTGTTTTTT,CASGVRLATNTGELFF
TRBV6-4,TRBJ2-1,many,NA,TGTGCCAGCAGTGATCAGTCTGGGCAAGAAGTCGATGAGCAGTTCTTC,CASSDQSGQEVDEQFF
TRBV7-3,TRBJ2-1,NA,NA,TGTGCCAGCAGCTTAAGACGGGCCGGTTCCTACAATGAGCAGTTCTTC,CASSLRRAGSYNEQFF
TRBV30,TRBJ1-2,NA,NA,TGTGCCTGGAGTGTGGTGCGCTTCAACTATGGCTACACCTTC,CAWSVVRFNYGYTF
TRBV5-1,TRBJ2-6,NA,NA,TGCGCCAGCACCTCGGGAGGGGGCGGTGGGGCCAACGTCCTGACTTTC,CASTSGGGGGANVLTF
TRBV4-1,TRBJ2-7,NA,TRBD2,TGCGCCAGCAGCCAAGGTGGCGGGAGGAGCTCCTACGAGCAGTACTTC,CASSQGGGRSSYEQYF
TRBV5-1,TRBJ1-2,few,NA,TGCGCCAGCAGCTTGGGAGGGGACTATGGCTACACCTTC,CASSLGGDYGYTF
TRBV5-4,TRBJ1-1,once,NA,TGTGCCAGCAGCACCTCAGGGAGTGGGTGGACTGAAGCTTTCTTT,CASSTSGSGWTEAFF
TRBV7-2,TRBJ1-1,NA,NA,TGTGCCAGCAGCCCCCGTAGGGGCCCCATGAACACTGAAGCTTTCTTT,CASSPRRGPMNTEAFF
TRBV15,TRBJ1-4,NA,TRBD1,TGTGCCACCAGCAGAGATCGGACAGGGGTGGGCGAAAAACTGTTTTTT,CATSRDRTGVGEKLFF
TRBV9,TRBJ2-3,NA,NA,TGTGCCAGCAGCGTAGGAGGGACTGATACGCAGTATTTT,CASSVGGTDTQYF
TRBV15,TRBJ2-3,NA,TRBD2,TGTGCCACCAGCAGAGGGGCAGCGGGGCTCACAGATACGCAGTATTTT,CATSRGAAGLTDTQYF
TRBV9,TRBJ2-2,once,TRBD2,TGTGCCAGCAGCGTAGGTTCGGGAGGCGGGGAGCTGTTTTTT,CASSVGSGGGELFF
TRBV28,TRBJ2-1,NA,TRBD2,TGTGCCACCGGGAGGTACAATGAGCAGTTCTTC,CATGRYNEQFF
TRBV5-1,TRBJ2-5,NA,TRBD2,TGCGCCAGCAGCTTGGCCACTAGCGGCCAAGAGACCCAGTACTTC,CASSLATSGQETQYF
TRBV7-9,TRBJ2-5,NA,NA,TGTGCCAGCAGCTTGGGGGGGACCCAGTACTTC,CASSLGGTQYF
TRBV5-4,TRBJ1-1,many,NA,TGTGCCAGCAGACCCGCGACAGAGACTGAAGCTTTCTTT,CASRPATETEAFF
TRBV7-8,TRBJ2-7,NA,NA,TGTGCCAGCAGTTTCCTCCGCTACCCACCCTACGAACAGTACTTC,CASSFLRYPPYEQYF
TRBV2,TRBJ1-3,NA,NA,TGTGCCAGCAGCCAAGCCCCCGCAGGGGTTGGAAACACCATATATTTT,CASSQAPAGVGNTIYF
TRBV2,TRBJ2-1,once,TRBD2,TGTGCCAGCAGGATCGGATCGGGGCGGGAGGGCCGAAGCTCCTACAATGAGCAGTTCTTC,CASRIGSGREGRSSYNEQFF
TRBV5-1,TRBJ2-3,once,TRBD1,TGCGCCAGCAGCGGCCGGACAGGGCGTACAGATACGCAGTATTTT,CASSGRTGRTDTQYF
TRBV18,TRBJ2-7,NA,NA,TGTGCCAGCTCACCCCGGGACCCTGGTTCCTACGAGCAGTACTTC,CASSPRDPGSYEQYF
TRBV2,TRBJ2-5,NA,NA,TGTGCCAGCAGTGAAGGGACCCCGCGGGAGACCCAGTACTTC,CASSEGTPRETQYF
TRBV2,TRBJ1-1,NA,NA,TGTGCCAGGCGGCCGGGGATTAACACTGAAGCTTTCTTT,CARRPGINTEAFF
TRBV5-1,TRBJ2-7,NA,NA,TGCGCCAGCAGCTTGGGGAGCTCCTACGAGCAGTACTTC,CASSLGSSYEQYF
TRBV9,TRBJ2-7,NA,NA,TGTGCCAGCAGCGTAGATAATAGCGGACCATACGAGCAGTACTTC,CASSVDNSGPYEQYF
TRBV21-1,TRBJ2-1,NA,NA,TGTGCCAGCAGCAGAAACAGGGGTGGTAAGTTCTTC,CASSRNRGGKFF
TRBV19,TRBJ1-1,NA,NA,TGTGCCAGTAGTGTACCCCAGAGGGCTGAAGCTTTCTTT,CASSVPQRAEAFF
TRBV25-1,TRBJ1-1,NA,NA,TGTGCCAGCCTTATGGGGGGGAACACTGAAGCTTTCTTT,CASLMGGNTEAFF